The present T cell receptor (beta chain) was sequenced within a study of blood T cell repertoires in COVID-19. Turning to the study itself: Collection of acute and convalescent COVID-19 samples took place in the United States, Italy and Spain. From T cells, B-cell-depleted T cells, or PBMCs came the material, which was cDNA or gDNA.

Under the authors' procedure: Estimation of nucleated cell counts was performed using reference gene primer amplification. TCRdb keeps only in-frame clones here, not all; method: immunoSEQ multiplex PCR. The V and J calls and clone size were taken over from that table, and D and trimming were inferred from the DNA. The table has about 120,000 clones, about 80% seen once. The CDR3 is made up of 12 amino acids. CDR1 and CDR2 (germline): SEHNR, FQNEAQ (reference sequence). The germline V and J ends were trimmed by 5 bases and 7 bases, with 11 bases remaining between them. The chain recombines TRBV7-9 with TRBJ1-2; D uncertain. The clonotype originates from a woman aged 40 to 50 with acute or convalescent COVID-19. The sequencing input was peripheral blood. CDR3 sequence reads: CASSSVTGGYTF. The CDR3 DNA sequence: TGTGCCAGCAGCAGTGTGACGGGTGGCTACACCTTC.